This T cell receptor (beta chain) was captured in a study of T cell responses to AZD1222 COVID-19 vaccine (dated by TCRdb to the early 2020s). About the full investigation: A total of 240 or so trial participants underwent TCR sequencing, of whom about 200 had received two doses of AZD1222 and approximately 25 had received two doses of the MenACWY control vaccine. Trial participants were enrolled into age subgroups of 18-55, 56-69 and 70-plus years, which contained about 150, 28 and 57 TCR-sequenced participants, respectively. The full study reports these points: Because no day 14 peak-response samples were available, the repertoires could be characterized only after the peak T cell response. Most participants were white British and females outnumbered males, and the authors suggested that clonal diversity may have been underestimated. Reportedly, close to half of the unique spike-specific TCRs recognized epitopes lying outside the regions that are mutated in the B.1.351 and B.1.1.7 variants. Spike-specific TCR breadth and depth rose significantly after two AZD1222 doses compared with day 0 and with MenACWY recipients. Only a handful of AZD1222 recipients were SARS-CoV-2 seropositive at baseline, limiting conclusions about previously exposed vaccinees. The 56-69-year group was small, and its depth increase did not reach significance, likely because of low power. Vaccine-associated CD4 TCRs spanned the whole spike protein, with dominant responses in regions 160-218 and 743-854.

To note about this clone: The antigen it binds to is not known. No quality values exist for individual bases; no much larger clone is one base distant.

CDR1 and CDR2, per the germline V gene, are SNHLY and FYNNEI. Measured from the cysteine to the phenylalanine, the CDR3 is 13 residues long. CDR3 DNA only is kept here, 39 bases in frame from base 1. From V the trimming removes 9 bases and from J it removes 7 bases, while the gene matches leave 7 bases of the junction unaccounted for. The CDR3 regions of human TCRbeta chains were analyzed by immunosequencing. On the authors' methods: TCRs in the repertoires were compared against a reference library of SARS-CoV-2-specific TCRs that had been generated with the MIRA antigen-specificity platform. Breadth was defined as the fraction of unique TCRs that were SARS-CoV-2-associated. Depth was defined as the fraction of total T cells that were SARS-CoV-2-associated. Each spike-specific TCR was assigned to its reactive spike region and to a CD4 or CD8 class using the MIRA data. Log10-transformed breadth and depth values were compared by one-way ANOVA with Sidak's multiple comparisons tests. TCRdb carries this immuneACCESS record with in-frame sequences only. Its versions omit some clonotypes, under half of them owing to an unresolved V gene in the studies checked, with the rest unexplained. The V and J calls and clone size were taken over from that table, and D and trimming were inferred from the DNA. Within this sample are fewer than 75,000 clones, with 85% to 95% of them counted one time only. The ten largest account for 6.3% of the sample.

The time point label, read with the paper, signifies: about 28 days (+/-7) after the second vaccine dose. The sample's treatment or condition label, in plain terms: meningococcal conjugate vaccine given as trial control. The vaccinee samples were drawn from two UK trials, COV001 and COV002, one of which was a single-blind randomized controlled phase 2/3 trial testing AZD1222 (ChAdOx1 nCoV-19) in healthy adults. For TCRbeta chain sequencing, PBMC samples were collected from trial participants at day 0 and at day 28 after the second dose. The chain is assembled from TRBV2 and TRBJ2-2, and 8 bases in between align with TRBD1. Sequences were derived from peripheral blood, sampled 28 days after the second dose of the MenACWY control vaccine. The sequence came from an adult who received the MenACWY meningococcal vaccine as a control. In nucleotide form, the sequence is TGTGCCAGTCAGACAGGGGAGGTCGGGGAGCTGTTTTTT. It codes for CASQTGEVGELFF.